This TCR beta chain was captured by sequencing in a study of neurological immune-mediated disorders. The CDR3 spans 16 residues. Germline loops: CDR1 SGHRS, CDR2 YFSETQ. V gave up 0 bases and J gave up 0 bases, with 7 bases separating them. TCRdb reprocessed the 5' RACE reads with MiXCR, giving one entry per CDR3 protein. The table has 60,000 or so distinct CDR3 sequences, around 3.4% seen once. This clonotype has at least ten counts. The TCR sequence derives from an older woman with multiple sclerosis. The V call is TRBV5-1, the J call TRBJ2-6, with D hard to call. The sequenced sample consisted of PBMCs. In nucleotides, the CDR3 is TGCGCCAGCAGCTTGGACACCAACTCTGGGGCCAACGTCCTGACTTTC. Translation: CASSLDTNSGANVLTF. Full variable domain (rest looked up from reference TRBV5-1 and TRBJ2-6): KAGVTQTPRYLIKTRGQQVTLSCSPISGHRSVSWYQQTPGQGLQFLFEYFSETQRNKGNFPGRFSGRQFSNSRSEMNVSTLELGDSALYLCASSLDTNSGANVLTFGAGSRLTVL.